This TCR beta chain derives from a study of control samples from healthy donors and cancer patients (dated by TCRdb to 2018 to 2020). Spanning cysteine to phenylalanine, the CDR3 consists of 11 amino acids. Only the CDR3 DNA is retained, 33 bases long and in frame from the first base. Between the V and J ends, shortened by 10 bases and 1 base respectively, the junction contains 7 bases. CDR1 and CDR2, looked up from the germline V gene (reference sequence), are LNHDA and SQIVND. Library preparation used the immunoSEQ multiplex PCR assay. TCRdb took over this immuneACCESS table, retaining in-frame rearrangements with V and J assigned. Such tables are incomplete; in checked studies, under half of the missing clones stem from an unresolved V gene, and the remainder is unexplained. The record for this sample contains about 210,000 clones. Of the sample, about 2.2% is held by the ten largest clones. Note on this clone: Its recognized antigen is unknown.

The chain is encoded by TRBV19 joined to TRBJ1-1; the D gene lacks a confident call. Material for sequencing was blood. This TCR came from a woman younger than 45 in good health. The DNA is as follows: TGTGCCAATCTTCCGAACACTGAAGCTTTCTTT. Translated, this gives CANLPNTEAFF.